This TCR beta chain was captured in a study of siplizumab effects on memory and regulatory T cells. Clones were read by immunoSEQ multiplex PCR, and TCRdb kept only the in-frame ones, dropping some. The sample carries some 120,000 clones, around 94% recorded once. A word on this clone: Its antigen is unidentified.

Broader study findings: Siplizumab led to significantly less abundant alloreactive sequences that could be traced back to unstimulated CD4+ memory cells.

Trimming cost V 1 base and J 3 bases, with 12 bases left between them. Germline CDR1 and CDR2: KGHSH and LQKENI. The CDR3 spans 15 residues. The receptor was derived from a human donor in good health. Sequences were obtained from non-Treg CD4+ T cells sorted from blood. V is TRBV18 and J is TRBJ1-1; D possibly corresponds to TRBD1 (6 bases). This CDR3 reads CASSPRRGGYTEAFF. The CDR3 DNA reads TGTGCCAGCTCACCACGGCGGGGGGGCTACACTGAAGCTTTCTTT.